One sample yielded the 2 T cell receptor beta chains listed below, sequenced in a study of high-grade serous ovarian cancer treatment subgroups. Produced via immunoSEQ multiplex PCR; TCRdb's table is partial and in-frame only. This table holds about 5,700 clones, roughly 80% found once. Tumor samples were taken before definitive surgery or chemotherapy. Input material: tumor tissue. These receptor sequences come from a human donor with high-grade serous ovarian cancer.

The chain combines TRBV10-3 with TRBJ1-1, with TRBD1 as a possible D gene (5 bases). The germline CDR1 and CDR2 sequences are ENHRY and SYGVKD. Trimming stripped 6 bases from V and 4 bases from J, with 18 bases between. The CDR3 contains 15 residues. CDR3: CAIRGHGGWLTEAFF. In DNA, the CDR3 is TGTGCCATCAGGGGGCACGGGGGGTGGCTCACTGAAGCTTTCTTT.

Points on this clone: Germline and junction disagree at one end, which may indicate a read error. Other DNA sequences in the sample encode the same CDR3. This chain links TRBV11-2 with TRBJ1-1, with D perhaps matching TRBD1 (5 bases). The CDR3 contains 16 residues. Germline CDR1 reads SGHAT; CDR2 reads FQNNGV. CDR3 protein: CASSFGGTRLNTEAFF. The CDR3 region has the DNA TGTGCCAGTAGCTTCGGGGGGACGCGCCTGAACACTGAAGCTTTCTTT.